This T cell receptor (beta chain) was retrieved from a study of T cell responses to AZD1222 COVID-19 vaccine. Trimming took 4 bases from V and 7 from J; bases not matched to a gene: 6. The germline V gene has CDR1 SGHRS and CDR2 YFSETQ. This CDR3 contains 13 residues. Generated by immunoSEQ multiplex PCR, the TCRdb table keeps only in-frame clones and is missing some. The table includes roughly 80,000 clones, 90% detected once. The receptor was isolated from an adult in good health. The V gene is TRBV5-1, the J gene TRBJ1-2; 8 bases line up with TRBD1. The sample consisted of peripheral blood, taken on day 0 of AZD1222 vaccination. The CDR3, as DNA: TGCGCCAGCAGCCCAGGACAGGGTGGTGGCTACACCTTC. Its translation: CASSPGQGGGYTF.